A single sample is the source of the 30 T cell receptor beta chains below, sequenced in a study of shared clonotypes between healthy human individuals. Sequenced by immunoSEQ multiplex PCR; TCRdb stores in-frame clones only, minus some. Among 1.6 million or so clones listed, 98% to 99% were seen once. Sequencing was done on a sample of naive CD4+ T cells sorted from blood. The subset was: CD45RA+ positively selected. Every receptor here comes from a man aged 25 to 45 in good health.

The genes are TRBV5-1 and TRBJ1-2; TRBD1 matches at 10 bases. The CDR3 sequence is 16 residues long. Germline CDR1 and CDR2: SGHRS and YFSETQ. J gave up 7 bases and V 3 bases, and 12 bases lay outside the gene matches. The CDR3 DNA is TGCGCCAGCAGCTGGTTGCGGGGACAGGGGCTTGTTGGCTACACCTTC. Translation: CASSWLRGQGLVGYTF. Full variable domain (remainder filled in from reference TRBV5-1 and TRBJ1-2): KAGVTQTPRYLIKTRGQQVTLSCSPISGHRSVSWYQQTPGQGLQFLFEYFSETQRNKGNFPGRFSGRQFSNSRSEMNVSTLELGDSALYLCASSWLRGQGLVGYTFGSGTRLTVV.

This clone was counted a single time. The gene calls are TRBV5-1 and TRBJ1-1, with D unresolved. The CDR3 is 14 amino acids. Germline assignment: CDR1 SGHRS and CDR2 YFSETQ. V was shortened by 2 bases and J by 4 bases, with 12 bases between the two germline ends. In DNA form, the CDR3 reads TGCGCCAGCAGCTTCACGGCGGCTGGCACTGAAGCTTTCTTT. It codes for CASSFTAAGTEAFF.

This chain links TRBV5-6 with TRBJ2-7; D is perhaps TRBD2 (6 bases). CDR3 length equals 13 residues. Trimming left V 2 bases short and J 3 bases short, with 9 bases between. CDR1 and CDR2 from the germline V gene are SGHDT and YYEEEE. The CDR3 protein is CASSFASVYEQYF. The CDR3 DNA sequence: TGTGCCAGCAGCTTTGCTAGCGTCTACGAGCAGTACTTC.

Concerning this clone itself: Other nucleotide sequences from this sample produce the same CDR3. V gene TRBV7-2 combines with J gene TRBJ1-4; tentative D call: TRBD1 (5 bases). Germline CDR1 is SGHTA and CDR2 is FQGNSA. This CDR3 contains 13 residues. V was trimmed by 3 bases and J by 4 bases, leaving 6 bases between them. The CDR3 bases are TGTGCCAGCAGCTTGGGGGGTAATGAAAAACTGTTTTTT. Amino acid sequence: CASSLGGNEKLFF.

V usage is TRBV5-1 and J usage is TRBJ2-1; tentative D call: TRBD2 (5 bases). CDR1 and CDR2 (germline): SGHRS, YFSETQ. The CDR3 runs to 15 residues. V lost 4 bases, J lost 0 bases, and 11 bases lay in between. DNA for the CDR3: TGCGCCAGCAGCATTAGCGTGAGCTCCTACAATGAGCAGTTCTTC. Residues: CASSISVSSYNEQFF.

This rearrangement joins TRBV11-2 to TRBJ2-7; TRBD2 aligns across 12 bases. Trimming removed 5 bases from V and 3 bases from J; junction bases left unmatched: 5. This CDR3 has 15 residues. Germline CDR1 and CDR2: SGHAT and FQNNGV. The CDR3 DNA is TGTGCCAGCAGCGAATGGACTAGCGGGAACTACGAGCAGTACTTC. Amino acid sequence: CASSEWTSGNYEQYF.

The genes are TRBV16 and TRBJ1-2; 9 bases map to TRBD1. There are 15 residues in the CDR3. J was trimmed by 3 bases and V by 2 bases; bases with no gene match: 4. Germline CDR1 reads KGHSY; CDR2 reads FQNENV. The CDR3 DNA is TGTGCCAGCAGCCAACCCGGACAGGGGCACTATGGCTACACCTTC. As protein: CASSQPGQGHYGYTF. The variable domain in full, with the rest retrieved from reference TRBV16 and TRBJ1-2, is GEEVAQTPKHLVRGEGQKAKLYCAPIKGHSYVFWYQQVLKNEFKFLISFQNENVFDETGMPKERFSAKCLPNSPCSLEIQATKLEDSAVYFCASSQPGQGHYGYTFGSGTRLTVV.

J is TRBJ1-5 and V is TRBV28; TRBD1 matches 9 bases. The V gene end was trimmed by 4 bases and the J gene end by 7 bases; junction bases not matched to a gene: 5. The CDR3 runs 14 residues. Germline V gene data show CDR1 as MDHEN and CDR2 as SYDVKM. The CDR3 DNA sequence: TGTGCCAGCAGTTCCGGACAGGGGATCCAGCCCCAGCATTTT. This gives the protein CASSSGQGIQPQHF.

The chain employs TRBV7-2 and TRBJ2-1; D remains unclear. Germline V gene lookup returns CDR1 SGHTA and CDR2 FQGNSA. This CDR3 region has 17 residues. V lost 4 bases and J lost 7, with 23 bases in between. In nucleotides, the CDR3 is TGTGCCAGCAGCTCGCCAAGACGGCAGCTAGTTTCAAATGAGCAGTTCTTC. Its protein product is CASSSPRRQLVSNEQFF. Supplemented by reference TRBV7-2 and TRBJ2-1, the full variable domain reads GAGVSQSPSNKVTEKGKDVELRCDPISGHTALYWYRQSLGQGLEFLIYFQGNSAPDKSGLPSDRFSAERTGGSVSTLTIQRTQQEDSAVYLCASSSPRRQLVSNEQFFGPGTRLTVL.

The chain has TRBV2 and TRBJ2-3, with a tentative D call TRBD2 (6 bases). The V end was cut by 7 bases, the J end by 3 bases, with 23 bases between. The CDR3 contains 17 residues. CDR1 is SNHLY, CDR2 FYNNEI, per germline. CDR3 bases: TGTGCCAGCAAAAGGGGACTTGGGGGGATCGGAACAGATACGCAGTATTTT. It is translated as CASKRGLGGIGTDTQYF.

The chain uses TRBV27 and TRBJ1-4; D not certain. Trimming cost V 6 bases and J 5 bases, with 16 bases left between them. This CDR3 contains 15 residues. Germline V gene data show CDR1 as MNHEY and CDR2 as SMNVEV (reference sequence). The CDR3 reads CASSLGRTLNEKLFF. In DNA, the CDR3 is TGTGCCAGCAGCTTAGGACGCACGTTAAATGAAAAACTGTTTTTT.

J is TRBJ2-1 and V is TRBV29-1; 10 positions match TRBD1. The V gene end was trimmed by 4 bases and the J gene end by 3 bases; junction bases not matched to a gene: 12. The CDR3 consists of 17 residues. CDR1 and CDR2 from the germline V gene are SQVTM and ANQGSEA. CDR3 DNA sequence: TGCAGCGTTGTTCGCCGTTTCGGGACAGGGGACTACAATGAGCAGTTCTTC. Its protein product is CSVVRRFGTGDYNEQFF.

V usage is TRBV7-2 and J usage is TRBJ2-3; TRBD2 might be the D (6 bases). The ends were cut back, 5 bases at V and 14 bases at J, with 17 bases in the middle. The V gene's germline CDR1 is SGHTA and CDR2 FQGNSA. The CDR3 sequence is 12 residues long. CDR3 in DNA: TGTGCCAGCAGCGGAGGGACCACCCCCGGGTATTTT. This codes for CASSGGTTPGYF.

This CDR3 reads CASSESGQGEQFF. The CDR3 coding sequence is TGCGCCAGCAGCGAATCAGGGCAAGGTGAGCAGTTCTTC. The V call is TRBV10-1, the J call TRBJ2-1; tentative D call: TRBD1 (5 bases). V was cut by 6 bases and J by 9 bases, with 15 bases left in between. Germline CDR1 and CDR2: WNHNN and SYGVQD (reference sequence). CDR3 length: 13 residues.

The V gene is TRBV5-6, the J gene TRBJ2-3; D gene uncertain. The germline V and J ends were trimmed by 3 bases and 7 bases, with 12 bases remaining between them. Germline assignment: CDR1 SGHDT and CDR2 YYEEEE. This CDR3 is built from 13 residues. The CDR3 nucleotides read TGTGCCAGCAGCTCTGGGCGTAAAAATACGCAGTATTTT. Its protein product is CASSSGRKNTQYF.

To note about this clone: Within the sample, other DNA sequences also encode this same CDR3. The rearrangement links TRBV5-1 to TRBJ2-3, with TRBD2 matching 9 bases. The trim removed 0 bases at V and 2 bases at J, leaving 4 bases unmatched. Germline V gene sequence: CDR1 SGHRS, CDR2 YFSETQ. The CDR3 loop spans 16 amino acids. The CDR3 sequence: CASSLGLAGFTDTQYF. The CDR3 region has the DNA TGCGCCAGCAGCTTGGGTCTAGCGGGATTCACAGATACGCAGTATTTT.

V and J are TRBV11-2 and TRBJ2-7; D is perhaps TRBD2 (6 bases). The germline gives CDR1 SGHAT, CDR2 FQNNGV. The CDR3 is 13 amino acids. V was cut by 1 base and J by 3 bases, with 7 bases left in between. The CDR3 reads CASSLVADYEQYF. The CDR3 nucleotides are TGTGCCAGCAGCTTAGTAGCGGACTACGAGCAGTACTTC.

The chain links TRBV6-1 to TRBJ2-1; D is ambiguous. This CDR3 comprises 16 residues. V dropped 0 bases and J dropped 5 bases, with 14 bases sitting between them. Per the germline V gene, CDR1 is MNHNS and CDR2 is SASEGT. The CDR3 DNA follows: TGTGCCAGCAGTGAAGCGGTCAGGAATCGGCACAATGAGCAGTTCTTC. Protein product: CASSEAVRNRHNEQFF.

This clone was seen a single time. V and J are TRBV19 and TRBJ2-7; D assignment may be TRBD1 or TRBD2 (6 bases each). V was cut by 0 bases and J by 3 bases, with 9 bases left in between. The germline V gene encodes CDR1 LNHDA and CDR2 SQIVND (reference sequence). The CDR3 extends over 14 amino acids. The CDR3 nucleotides read TGTGCCAGTAGTATAGAGGGGGGACACTACGAGCAGTACTTC. This gives the protein CASSIEGGHYEQYF.

The chain employs TRBV5-1 and TRBJ1-4; D is ambiguous. Trimming pared 0 bases from V and 0 bases from J, leaving 12 bases between. This CDR3 contains 17 residues. CDR1 SGHRS and CDR2 YFSETQ come from the germline V gene. CDR3 amino acids: CASSLAVQTATNEKLFF. The CDR3 coding sequence is TGCGCCAGCAGCTTGGCCGTACAGACGGCAACTAATGAAAAACTGTTTTTT.

The chain couples TRBV9 to TRBJ2-1, with D unresolved. V lost 0 bases and J lost 3, with 7 bases in between. The CDR3 length is 14 residues. The germline gives CDR1 SGDLS, CDR2 YYNGEE. This CDR3 reads CASSVAIGYNEQFF. The CDR3 coding sequence is TGTGCCAGCAGCGTAGCGATAGGCTACAATGAGCAGTTCTTC.

This clone occurred once. The V and J genes are TRBV5-1 and TRBJ1-4; 7 bases are shared with TRBD1. The CDR3 is 15 residues long. Germline CDR1 is SGHRS and CDR2 is YFSETQ. With V trimmed by 1 base and J by 5 bases, 5 bases remained unmatched. The CDR3 is CASSLSLTGNEKLFF. The CDR3 region has the DNA TGCGCCAGCAGCTTGTCGCTGACAGGGAATGAAAAACTGTTTTTT.

The chain recombines TRBV7-9 with TRBJ1-2, with a possible D match to TRBD1 (6 bases). Germline V gene lookup returns CDR1 SEHNR and CDR2 FQNEAQ (reference sequence). The CDR3 has 13 amino acids. Deletions cut 5 bases from V and 6 bases from J, with 13 bases between. CDR3: CASSRGHVNGYTF. The CDR3 DNA reads TGTGCCAGCAGCCGGGGACACGTTAATGGCTACACCTTC. Full variable domain (rest looked up from reference TRBV7-9 and TRBJ1-2): DTGVSQNPRHKITKRGQNVTFRCDPISEHNRLYWYRQTLGQGPEFLTYFQNEAQLEKSRLLSDRFSAERPKGSFSTLEIQRTEQGDSAMYLCASSRGHVNGYTFGSGTRLTVV.

The V call is TRBV5-4, the J call TRBJ2-1; D is unclear. The CDR3 is 15 residues long. V shed 5 bases and J shed 8 bases, with 20 bases lying between them. The germline gives CDR1 SGHNT, CDR2 YYREEE (reference sequence). CDR3 sequence (DNA): TGTGCCAGCAGGAAGGAGACCGACGGGCGCGATGAGCAGTTCTTC. It encodes CASRKETDGRDEQFF.

As for this clone: Other DNA sequences from this sample encode an identical CDR3 as well. The chain has TRBV28 and TRBJ2-7; 8 nucleotides line up with TRBD1. In germline, CDR1 is MDHEN, CDR2 SYDVKM. The ends lost 4 bases at V and 2 bases at J; junction bases unmatched: 1. There are 13 residues in the CDR3. CDR3 in amino acids: CASSSTGAYEQYF. Written as DNA, the CDR3 is TGTGCCAGCAGTTCGACAGGGGCCTACGAGCAGTACTTC. Full variable domain (missing parts from reference TRBV28 and TRBJ2-7): DVKVTQSSRYLVKRTGEKVFLECVQDMDHENMFWYRQDPGLGLRLIYFSYDVKMKEKGDIPEGYSVSREKKERFSLILESASTNQTSMYLCASSSTGAYEQYFGPGTRLTVT.

The chain has TRBV5-4 and TRBJ2-4; TRBD2 is a possible D gene (6 bases). This CDR3 is 13 amino acids long. Trimming removed 2 bases from V and 8 bases from J, with 11 bases in between. Germline V gene lookup returns CDR1 SGHNT and CDR2 YYREEE (reference sequence). The CDR3 spells CASSFPGVDIQYF. CDR3 nucleotide sequence: TGTGCCAGCAGCTTTCCGGGAGTGGACATTCAGTACTTC.

The CDR3 is CATGERGANTGELFF. The CDR3 DNA sequence: TGCGCCACAGGGGAGCGGGGTGCGAACACCGGGGAGCTGTTTTTT. V and J are TRBV5-1 and TRBJ2-2; a possible D gene is TRBD2 (7 bases). Trimming stripped 9 bases from V and 0 bases from J, with 15 bases between. This CDR3 contains 15 residues. Germline CDR1 reads SGHRS; CDR2 reads YFSETQ.

J is TRBJ1-5 and V is TRBV6-1; D gene ambiguous. CDR1 and CDR2 from the germline V gene are MNHNS and SASEGT. V shed 5 bases and J shed 6 bases, with 11 bases lying between them. The CDR3 has 13 residues. In DNA, the CDR3 is TGTGCCAGCAGTCACGTGCTTGGTCAGCCCCAGCATTTT. Translating it yields CASSHVLGQPQHF.

The chain employs TRBV28 and TRBJ2-1; TRBD1 or TRBD2 may be the D gene (5 bases each). Germline V gene sequence: CDR1 MDHEN, CDR2 SYDVKM. V was shortened by 5 bases and J by 2 bases, with 13 bases between the two germline ends. The CDR3 covers 15 residues. CDR3 sequence: CASSHLGPAYNEQFF. In DNA, the CDR3 is TGTGCCAGCAGTCACCTGGGACCGGCCTACAATGAGCAGTTCTTC.

This clone appeared a few times. Other DNA sequences in this specimen translate into the identical CDR3. V gene TRBV5-1 combines with J gene TRBJ2-7, with 11 bases identical to TRBD1. Trimming at V came to 3 bases and at J to 4 bases, leaving 3 bases not matched to a gene. Germline V CDR1 and CDR2: SGHRS, YFSETQ. CDR3 length: 14 residues. In nucleotides, the CDR3 is TGCGCCAGCAGCTCCGGGACAGGGGGTTACGAGCAGTACTTC. It encodes CASSSGTGGYEQYF.